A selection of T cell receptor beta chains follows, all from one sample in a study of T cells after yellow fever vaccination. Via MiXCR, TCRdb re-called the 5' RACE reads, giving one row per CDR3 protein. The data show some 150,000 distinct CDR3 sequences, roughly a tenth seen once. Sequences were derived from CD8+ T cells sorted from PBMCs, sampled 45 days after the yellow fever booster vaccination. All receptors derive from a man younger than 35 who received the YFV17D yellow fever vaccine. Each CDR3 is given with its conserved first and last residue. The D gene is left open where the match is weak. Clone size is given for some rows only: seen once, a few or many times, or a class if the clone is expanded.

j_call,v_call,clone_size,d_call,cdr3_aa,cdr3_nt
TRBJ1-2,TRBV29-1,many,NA,CSVQLAFNYGYTF,TGCAGCGTCCAGTTGGCCTTTAACTATGGCTACACCTTC
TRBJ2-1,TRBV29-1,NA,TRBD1,CSVEGTGVDNEQFF,TGCAGCGTTGAAGGGACAGGGGTCGACAATGAGCAGTTCTTC
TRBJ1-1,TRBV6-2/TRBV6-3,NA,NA,CASRLNTEAFF,TGTGCCAGCAGGCTCAACACTGAAGCTTTCTTT
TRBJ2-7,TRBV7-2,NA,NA,CASSFTGRATYEQYF,TGTGCCAGCAGCTTTACGGGACGGGCAACCTACGAGCAGTACTTC
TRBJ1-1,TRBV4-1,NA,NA,CASSQVLGFGSNTEAFF,TGCGCCAGCAGCCAAGTACTGGGGTTCGGGTCGAACACTGAAGCTTTCTTT
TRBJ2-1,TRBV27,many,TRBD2,CASRDWRGVYNEQFF,TGTGCCAGCAGGGATTGGCGGGGGGTCTACAATGAGCAGTTCTTC
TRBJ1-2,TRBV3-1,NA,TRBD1,CASSHLGTGIPLNTF,TGTGCCAGCAGCCACCTCGGGACAGGGATCCCGCTGAACACCTTC
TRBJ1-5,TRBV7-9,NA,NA,CASSLDSYSNQPQHF,TGTGCCAGCAGCCTCGACAGTTATAGCAATCAGCCCCAGCATTTT
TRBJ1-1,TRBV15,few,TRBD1,CATSGLGQVPEAFF,TGTGCCACCAGCGGGCTGGGACAGGTACCTGAAGCTTTCTTT
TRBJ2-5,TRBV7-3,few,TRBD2,CASSPGTSGGARMTQYF,TGTGCCAGCAGCCCCGGGACTAGCGGGGGGGCCCGGATGACCCAGTACTTC
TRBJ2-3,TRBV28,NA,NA,CASSFGGPETDTQYF,TGTGCCAGCAGTTTCGGAGGGCCAGAGACAGATACGCAGTATTTT
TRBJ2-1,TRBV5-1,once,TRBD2,CASSLASGVEQFF,TGCGCCAGCAGCTTGGCTAGCGGGGTTGAGCAGTTCTTC
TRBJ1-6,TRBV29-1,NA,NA,CSVEIGDNSPLHF,TGCAGCGTTGAGATAGGAGATAATTCACCCCTCCACTTT
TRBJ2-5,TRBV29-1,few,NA,CSVEGGQGMGQETQYF,TGCAGCGTTGAAGGCGGGCAGGGGATGGGGCAAGAGACCCAGTACTTC
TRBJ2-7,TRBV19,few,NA,CASNFWVSRCF,TGTGCCAGTAATTTTTGGGTCAGCCGGTGCTTC
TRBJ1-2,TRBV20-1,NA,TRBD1,CSARADRASGYTF,TGCAGTGCTAGGGCGGACAGGGCGAGCGGCTACACCTTC
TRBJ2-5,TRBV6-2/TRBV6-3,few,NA,CASSDSAPDSEETQYF,TGTGCCAGCAGTGATTCCGCACCGGATAGCGAAGAGACCCAGTACTTC
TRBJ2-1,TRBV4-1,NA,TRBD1,CASSQVPSGTGFNEQFF,TGCGCCAGCAGCCAAGTCCCTTCCGGGACAGGGTTCAACGAGCAGTTCTTC
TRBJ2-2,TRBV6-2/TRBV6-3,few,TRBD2,CASTRGGTGELFF,TGTGCCAGCACCCGGGGGGGCACCGGGGAGCTGTTTTTT
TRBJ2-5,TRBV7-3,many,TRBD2,CASSSIGLGETQYF,TGTGCCAGCAGCTCCATTGGACTAGGAGAGACCCAGTACTTC
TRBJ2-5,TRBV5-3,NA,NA,CARSPSTQYF,TGTGCCAGAAGCCCTTCGACCCAGTACTTC
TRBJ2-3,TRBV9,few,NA,CASSSEGVGTDTQYF,TGTGCCAGCAGCTCAGAGGGGGTGGGCACAGATACGCAGTATTTT
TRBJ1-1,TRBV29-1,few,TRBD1,CSVRDRESGAFF,TGCAGCGTCCGGGACAGGGAATCGGGAGCTTTCTTT
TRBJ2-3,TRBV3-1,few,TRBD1,CASSHLTGGTDTQYF,TGTGCCAGCAGCCACCTGACAGGGGGCACAGATACGCAGTATTTT
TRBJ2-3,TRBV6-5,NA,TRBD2,CASGDSGGFTDTQYF,TGTGCCAGCGGAGATAGCGGGGGGTTCACAGATACGCAGTATTTT
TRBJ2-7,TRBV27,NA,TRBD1,CASSYGTGFYEQYF,TGTGCCAGCAGTTATGGGACAGGATTCTACGAGCAGTACTTC
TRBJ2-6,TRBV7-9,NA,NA,CAILPLTGSGANVLTF,TGTGCCATCCTACCGCTGACAGGCTCTGGGGCCAACGTCCTGACTTTC
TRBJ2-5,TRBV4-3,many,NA,CASSQDTDLQETQYF,TGCGCCAGCAGCCAAGACACCGACCTACAAGAGACCCAGTACTTC
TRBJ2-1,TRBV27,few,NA,CASSFTSGLALSEQFF,TGTGCCAGCAGTTTTACCTCGGGTTTGGCTCTCAGTGAGCAGTTCTTC
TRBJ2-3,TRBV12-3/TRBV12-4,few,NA,CASSLTQDGTDTQYF,TGTGCCAGCAGTTTAACACAGGATGGCACAGATACGCAGTATTTT
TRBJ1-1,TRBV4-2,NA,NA,CASSQEGENTEAFF,TGTGCCAGCAGCCAAGAGGGGGAGAACACTGAAGCTTTCTTT